Following are 22 T cell receptor beta chains from one sample sequenced in a study. TCRdb ran MiXCR on the reads and lists one entry per CDR3 protein. The data show about 15,000 distinct CDR3 sequences, around 35% seen once. The sequencing input was blood. The receptor set was obtained from a human donor.

The table lists this clonotype with a few counts. The chain recombines TRBV5-4 with TRBJ2-7, with D maybe TRBD1 (6 bases). V lost 3 bases and J lost 7, with 17 bases in between. The germline CDR1 and CDR2 sequences are SGHNT and YYREEE (reference sequence). The CDR3 runs to 14 residues. CDR3 sequence reads: CASSSPTGLREQYF. The CDR3 nucleotides are TGTGCCAGCAGCTCTCCGACAGGATTGAGGGAGCAGTACTTC.

For this clonotype: A much larger clone lies one base from this, so it may be a read error. The chain is built from TRBV18 and TRBJ2-5, with D unclear. Germline CDR1 and CDR2: KGHSH and LQKENI. Trimming removed 4 bases from V and 1 base from J, with 7 bases in between. The CDR3 is made up of 13 amino acids. CDR3 nucleotide sequence: TGTGCCAGCTCACAAGGGCCCCAAGAGACCCAGTACTTC. Translated: CASSQGPQETQYF.

As to this clonotype: One base away lies a much larger clone, so this may be a sequencing read error. In DNA form, the CDR3 reads TGCGCCAGCAGCCAATGGGCTAGCGGGTTCTACGAGCAGTACTTC. The encoded protein is CASSQWASGFYEQYF. The J gene is TRBJ2-7, the V gene TRBV4-1; 8 positions agree with TRBD2. The germline gives CDR1 MGHRA, CDR2 YSYEKL. V dropped 2 bases and J dropped 3; count of bases not matched to a gene: 6. This CDR3 has 15 residues.

In this sample, this clonotype turned up many times. The chain combines TRBV29-1 with TRBJ2-7; 13 nucleotides align to TRBD2. V was pared by 3 bases and J by 1 base, with 0 bases of the junction left unmatched. The CDR3 runs to 14 residues. Germline-derived CDR1 and CDR2 are SQVTM and ANQGSEA. The CDR3 region is CSVEGLAGSYEQYF. The CDR3 DNA reads TGCAGCGTTGAGGGACTAGCGGGATCCTACGAGCAGTACTTC.

This clonotype occurred a few times. The CDR3 DNA follows: TGCGCCAGCAGCCAAGAAGTGGACAGGGGGAGCTCCTATAATTCACCCCTCCACTTT. Translated, it gives CASSQEVDRGSSYNSPLHF. The chain uses TRBV4-3 and TRBJ1-6, with 10 nucleotides matching TRBD1. With V trimmed by 0 bases and J by 0 bases, 5 bases remained unmatched. Germline loops: CDR1 LGHNA, CDR2 YSLEER. The CDR3 loop spans 19 amino acids.

In its sample, this clonotype is medium-sized. The chain couples TRBV6-2 or TRBV6-3 to TRBJ2-1; 11 nucleotides match TRBD1. The CDR3 loop spans 18 amino acids. CDR1 is MNHEY and CDR2 is SVGEGT in the germline V gene. Trimming at V came to 0 bases and at J to 3 bases, leaving 7 bases not matched to a gene. The CDR3 is CASSYSGPGTGGYNEQFF. CDR3 nucleotides: TGTGCCAGCAGTTACTCGGGGCCCGGGACAGGGGGCTACAATGAGCAGTTCTTC.

This clonotype occurred many times. The chain combines TRBV4-3 with TRBJ2-7, with D perhaps TRBD1 (6 bases). CDR3 length: 15 residues. CDR1 LGHNA and CDR2 YSLEER come from the germline V gene. V was trimmed by 0 bases and J by 9 bases, leaving 18 bases between them. In DNA, the CDR3 is TGCGCCAGCAGCCAAGATAGGGGGACGGATAGGTCGCAGTACTTC. Its translation is CASSQDRGTDRSQYF.

This clonotype is medium-sized within its sample. This chain links TRBV4-3 with TRBJ2-1; 12 bases align to TRBD2. The trim removed 1 base at V and 8 bases at J, leaving 3 bases unmatched. Germline V gene sequence: CDR1 LGHNA, CDR2 YSLEER. This CDR3 is built from 15 residues. As DNA, the CDR3 is TGCGCCAGCAGCCAAGGGACTAGCGGGATCGATGAGCAGTTCTTC. Its translation is CASSQGTSGIDEQFF.

This clonotype has more than one count but fewer than ten. V and J are TRBV13 and TRBJ2-7; tentative D call: TRBD2 (6 bases). Germline V lookup: CDR1 PRHDT, CDR2 FYEKMQ (reference sequence). CDR3 size: 15 residues. Trimming left V 2 bases short and J 1 base short, with 12 bases between. The CDR3 is CASSLTFRGSYEQYF. The CDR3 region has the DNA TGTGCCAGCAGCTTAACGTTCCGGGGGTCCTACGAGCAGTACTTC.

By sample fraction, this clonotype is medium-sized. The J gene is TRBJ2-1, the V gene TRBV29-1; 10 bases match TRBD2. The CDR3 totals 17 residues. V lost 4 bases, J lost 2 bases, and 11 bases stayed unmatched. Looked up from germline, CDR1 is SQVTM and CDR2 is ANQGSEA. The CDR3 reads CSVGRLAGVRAYNEQFF. The CDR3 bases are TGCAGCGTTGGACGGCTAGCGGGAGTCCGGGCCTACAATGAGCAGTTCTTC.

CDR3 in DNA: TGTGCCAGCAGTTACCAAGAACAGGGAGGGGGTGGTCAGCCCCAGCATTTT. Its protein is CASSYQEQGGGGQPQHF. J is TRBJ1-5 and V is TRBV6-2 or TRBV6-3, with a tentative D call TRBD1 (6 bases). CDR3 length: 17 amino acids. Germline values: CDR1 MNHEY, CDR2 SVGEGT. The ends were cut back, 2 bases at V and 6 bases at J, with 20 bases in the middle.

This clonotype was detected ten times or more. This chain links TRBV4-3 with TRBJ2-2; D possibly corresponds to TRBD2 (6 bases). V lost 0 bases, J lost 6 bases, and 20 bases lay in between. There are 18 residues in the CDR3. Germline V gene data show CDR1 as LGHNA and CDR2 as YSLEER. The chain's CDR3 is CASSQESASVPRAGELFF. The CDR3 DNA is TGCGCCAGCAGCCAAGAGTCGGCTAGCGTGCCCCGGGCCGGGGAGCTGTTTTTT.

The V call is TRBV4-3, the J call TRBJ2-2, with 9 bases that match TRBD2. V lost 0 bases to trimming and J lost 4 bases; unmatched junction nucleotides: 12. This CDR3 comprises 19 residues. The germline V gene encodes CDR1 LGHNA and CDR2 YSLEER. CDR3 loop: CASSQDGTSWSRSTGELFF. CDR3 DNA sequence: TGCGCCAGCAGCCAAGATGGGACTAGCTGGAGCCGAAGCACCGGGGAGCTGTTTTTT.

This rearrangement joins TRBV4-1 to TRBJ1-1; 9 bases map to TRBD1. V lost 4 bases, J lost 4 bases, and 7 bases stayed unmatched. Germline V gene lookup returns CDR1 MGHRA and CDR2 YSYEKL. This CDR3 has 15 amino acids. The DNA of the CDR3 is TGCGCCAGCAGCCGAGATCGACAGGGGGGCACTGAAGCTTTCTTT. It encodes CASSRDRQGGTEAFF.

J is TRBJ1-5 and V is TRBV4-1; perhaps TRBD1 as D (6 bases). Trimming shortened V by 0 bases and J by 3 bases, and 12 bases separated the two germline ends. The length of the CDR3 is 16 residues. Germline-derived CDR1 and CDR2 are MGHRA and YSYEKL. The CDR3 sequence is CASSQEWGQLNQPQHF. Written as DNA, the CDR3 is TGCGCCAGCAGCCAAGAATGGGGGCAGCTCAATCAGCCCCAGCATTTT.

This clonotype was found a few times. The genes are TRBV4-3 and TRBJ1-5, with D perhaps TRBD1 (5 bases). V was trimmed by 0 bases and J by 9 bases, leaving 9 bases between them. Germline V CDR1 and CDR2: LGHNA, YSLEER. This CDR3 contains 13 residues. CDR3 sequence: CASSQETGGPQHF. CDR3 DNA sequence: TGCGCCAGCAGCCAAGAAACTGGGGGGCCCCAGCATTTT.

Many counts were recorded for this clonotype. The chain recombines TRBV6-2 or TRBV6-3 with TRBJ1-1; TRBD1 is a possible D gene (6 bases). The CDR3 covers 13 residues. The germline CDR1 and CDR2 sequences are MNHEY and SVGEGT. Trimming took 6 bases from V and 4 from J, leaving 12 bases between them. The CDR3 is CASRTDRPTEAFF. The CDR3 region has the DNA TGTGCCAGCAGGACTGACAGGCCCACTGAAGCTTTCTTT.

This clonotype was counted many times. The gene calls are TRBV30 and TRBJ2-2, with D maybe TRBD2 (6 bases). Trimming took off 2 bases at V and 6 bases at J, with 7 bases between the two ends. CDR3 length: 12 residues. From germline, CDR1 is GTSNPN and CDR2 SVGIG (reference sequence). CDR3 bases: TGTGCCTGGAGTCGGGAGCCCGGGGAGCTGTTTTTT. As protein: CAWSREPGELFF.

This clonotype was seen repeatedly, ten times or more. The gene calls are TRBV18 and TRBJ2-7; the D gene is possibly TRBD1 (6 bases). Germline values: CDR1 KGHSH, CDR2 LQKENI. V lost 4 bases and J 3 bases, leaving 13 bases between the germline ends. CDR3 size: 14 residues. CDR3 nucleotides: TGTGCCAGCTCACGACAGGATACAAACTACGAGCAGTACTTC. It encodes CASSRQDTNYEQYF.

The chain uses TRBV30 and TRBJ1-1; D possibly corresponds to TRBD1 (5 bases). The V gene lost 0 bases and the J gene lost 3 bases, with 17 bases spanning the gap. CDR3 length equals 16 residues. Germline loops: CDR1 GTSNPN, CDR2 SVGIG (reference sequence). The CDR3 coding sequence is TGTGCCTGGAGTGTGGCTTACGCGACAGAGGACACTGAAGCTTTCTTT. Translation gives CAWSVAYATEDTEAFF.

The chain employs TRBV4-3 and TRBJ1-6; unclear D gene. From germline, CDR1 is LGHNA and CDR2 YSLEER. Trimming cost V 1 base and J 6 bases, with 13 bases left between them. The CDR3 is 16 residues long. This CDR3 reads CASSQGPARTNSPLHF. For the CDR3, the DNA is TGCGCCAGCAGCCAAGGTCCAGCGAGGACTAATTCACCCCTCCACTTT.

This clonotype is termed medium-sized. The rearrangement joins TRBV7-9 to TRBJ1-6; 7 nucleotides agree with TRBD1. J lost 5 bases, V lost 2 bases, and 3 bases had no gene match. The CDR3 contains 15 residues. Germline V gives CDR1 SEHNR, CDR2 FQNEAQ (reference sequence). The chain's CDR3 is CASSLRDSNNSPLHF. The CDR3 DNA reads as TGTGCCAGCAGCTTACGGGACAGCAATAATTCACCCCTCCACTTT.